This T cell receptor beta chain is drawn from a study of cytomegalovirus exposure and HLA in healthy donors. Researchers ran the PCR with 60 Vbeta and 13 Jbeta primers. Only in-frame clones appear in the TCRdb table, and some are missing; sequencing was by immunoSEQ multiplex PCR. The sample lists 100,000 to 150,000 clones, over 75% seen once, with around 13% in the top ten. Study-wide points: Per a later analysis, 15,000 to 20,000 TCR beta sequences showed association with HLA alleles at 0.05 false discovery rate.

Comment on this clone: The antigen is unknown.

This receptor was taken from a middle-aged woman in good health and CMV-seropositive. Sequenced input: PBMCs.

The CDR3 DNA follows: TGTGCCTGGAGTGTCCCAACAGGGGAACCCACTGAAGCTTTCTTT. As protein: CAWSVPTGEPTEAFF. The chain has TRBV30 and TRBJ1-1; 7 nucleotides line up with TRBD1. The CDR3 contains 15 residues. V was clipped by 0 bases and J by 4 bases; unmatched bases: 8. Germline CDR1 and CDR2: GTSNPN and SVGIG (reference sequence).